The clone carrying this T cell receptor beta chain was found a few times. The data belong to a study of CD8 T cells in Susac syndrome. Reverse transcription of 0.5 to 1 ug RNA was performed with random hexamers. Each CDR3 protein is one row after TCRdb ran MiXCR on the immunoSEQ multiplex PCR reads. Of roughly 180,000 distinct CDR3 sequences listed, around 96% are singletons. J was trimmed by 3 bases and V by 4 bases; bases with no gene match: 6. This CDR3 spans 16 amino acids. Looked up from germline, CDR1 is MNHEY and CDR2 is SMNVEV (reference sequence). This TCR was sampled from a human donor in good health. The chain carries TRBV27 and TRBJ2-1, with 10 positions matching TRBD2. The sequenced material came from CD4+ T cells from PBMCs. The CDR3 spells CASSSRLAGGYNEQFF. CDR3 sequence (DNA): TGTGCCAGCAGTTCGAGACTAGCGGGTGGCTACAATGAGCAGTTCTTC.